What follows are 13 T cell receptor beta chains derived from one specimen sequenced in a study of naive and memory T cell subsets. An equimolar mix of two oligonucleotides served as the beta constant-region primer for TRBC1 and TRBC2. TCRdb reprocessed the UMI-ligation and nested PCR reads via MiXCR and lists one record per CDR3 protein. The sample yields some 85,000 distinct CDR3 sequences, roughly 14% seen once. The sequenced sample consisted of central memory CD4+ T cells from blood. These receptors all come from a human donor in good health.

This clonotype showed up many times. CDR3 nucleotides: TGTGCCAGCAGTTTAGGGGCGGGAGGGACCTACGAGCAGTACTTC. Protein: CASSLGAGGTYEQYF. This chain uses TRBV28 with TRBJ2-7; 9 nucleotides match TRBD2. CDR1 MDHEN and CDR2 SYDVKM come from the germline V gene. V gave up 2 bases and J gave up 2 bases; unmatched junction bases: 4. CDR3 size: 15 residues.

This clonotype was observed at least ten times. The V and J genes are TRBV6-5 and TRBJ2-1, with TRBD2 identical over 13 bases. The germline CDR1 and CDR2 sequences are MNHEY and SVGAGI. V lost 4 bases to trimming and J lost 9 bases; unmatched junction nucleotides: 6. The CDR3 length is 15 residues. DNA for the CDR3: TGTGCCAGCAGTTGGGGACTAGCGGGATCCTTTGAGCAGTTCTTC. This translates into CASSWGLAGSFEQFF.

The chain employs TRBV5-6 and TRBJ1-1; D uncertain. V was shortened by 4 bases and J by 0 bases, with 10 bases between the two germline ends. This CDR3 is 14 amino acids long. Germline V gene sequence: CDR1 SGHDT, CDR2 YYEEEE. For the CDR3, the DNA is TGTGCCAGCAGCCCGACCGCCATGAACACTGAAGCTTTCTTT. It is translated as CASSPTAMNTEAFF.

This clonotype came up many times. This sequence joins TRBV20-1 and TRBJ1-1; D gene uncertain. Germline lookup yields CDR1 DFQATT and CDR2 SNEGSKA (reference sequence). The CDR3 extends over 12 amino acids. V was clipped by 5 bases and J by 2 bases, with 9 bases between them. In nucleotides, the CDR3 is TGCAGTGCTGCGAGGTCTAACACTGAAGCTTTCTTT. Translating gives CSAARSNTEAFF.

The chain carries TRBV7-8 and TRBJ2-1, with D tentatively TRBD2 (5 bases). CDR3 length: 16 amino acids. Trimming took off 5 bases at V and 0 bases at J, with 14 bases between the two ends. The germline V gene encodes CDR1 SGHVS and CDR2 FQNEAQ. DNA for the CDR3: TGTGCCAGCAGCCCCTCTCTCACTAGCTCCTACAATGAGCAGTTCTTC. Its protein product is CASSPSLTSSYNEQFF.

This clonotype was detected only a few times. The genes are TRBV11-2 and TRBJ2-7, with D perhaps matching TRBD2 (7 bases). V lost 5 bases and J 5 bases, leaving 22 bases between the germline ends. The CDR3 consists of 16 residues. The germline V gene has CDR1 SGHAT and CDR2 FQNNGV. The CDR3, as DNA: TGTGCCAGCAGCCCCCTGATGGGGGGGCGTTTTCACGAGCAGTACTTC. It specifies CASSPLMGGRFHEQYF. The full variable domain, in which reference TRBV11-2 and TRBJ2-7 provide the parts outside the CDR3, is EAGVAQSPRYKIIEKRQSVAFWCNPISGHATLYWYQQILGQGPKLLIQFQNNGVVDDSQLPKDRFSAERLKGVDSTLKIQPAKLEDSAVYLCASSPLMGGRFHEQYFGPGTRLTVT.

This clonotype showed up many times. This chain joins TRBV15 and TRBJ1-5; D call uncertain. The germline V and J ends were trimmed by 5 bases and 1 base, with 15 bases remaining between them. CDR3 size: 16 residues. In germline, CDR1 is LNHNV, CDR2 YYDKDF (reference sequence). As DNA, the CDR3 is TGTGCCACCAGCCCCCGACTGGGAAGGAGCAATCAGCCCCAGCATTTT. Translation gives CATSPRLGRSNQPQHF.

CDR3 residues: CSAGGTLDANTGELFF. As DNA, the CDR3 is TGCAGTGCTGGCGGGACTCTCGACGCGAACACCGGGGAGCTGTTTTTT. The chain joins TRBV20-1 to TRBJ2-2; D may be TRBD2 (6 bases). The CDR3 runs 16 residues. V was pared by 5 bases and J by 0 bases, with 16 bases between. Germline V CDR1 and CDR2: DFQATT, SNEGSKA (reference sequence).

This clonotype came up a few times. The rearrangement joins TRBV18 to TRBJ1-5; D gene uncertain. V lost 3 bases, J lost 4 bases, and 7 bases lay in between. The CDR3 extends over 13 amino acids. Per germline, CDR1 KGHSH and CDR2 LQKENI. CDR3 sequence reads: CASSPTTNQPQHF. The CDR3 region has the DNA TGTGCCAGCTCACCGACGACTAATCAGCCCCAGCATTTT.

The rearrangement links TRBV3-1 to TRBJ2-7; the D is unclear. Trimming took off 1 base at V and 7 bases at J, with 11 bases between the two ends. This CDR3 has 13 amino acids. CDR1 LGHDT and CDR2 YNNKEL come from the germline V gene (reference sequence). The CDR3 region is CASSQVSLREQYF. CDR3 DNA: TGTGCCAGCAGCCAAGTCTCCCTGAGAGAGCAGTACTTC.

The J gene is TRBJ2-6, the V gene TRBV10-3; D uncertain. CDR3 length: 15 amino acids. Deletions cut 3 bases from V and 7 bases from J, with 13 bases between. Germline CDR1 is ENHRY and CDR2 is SYGVKD. CDR3 in amino acids: CAISDSTSSANVLTF. The CDR3 bases are TGTGCCATCAGTGATTCCACCTCCAGCGCCAACGTCCTGACTTTC.

As concerns this clonotype: An end of the junction differs from the germline gene, which may be a read error. V usage is TRBV5-5 and J usage is TRBJ2-7, with 10 positions matching TRBD1. The CDR3 contains 13 residues. The germline V gene has CDR1 SGHKS and CDR2 YYEKEE (reference sequence). The DNA for the CDR3 is TGTGTCAGCAGCAGGGACAGGGGCGGCGAGCAGTACTTC. Translated, it gives CVSSRDRGGEQYF.

The chain is built from TRBV14 and TRBJ2-7, with 8 bases lining up with TRBD2. Per germline, CDR1 SGHDN and CDR2 FVKESK. The CDR3 is 14 amino acids. The V gene end was trimmed by 1 base and the J gene end by 5 bases; junction bases not matched to a gene: 4. The CDR3 coding sequence is TGTGCCAGCAGCCAAGCGGGAGGGTCCCACGAGCAGTACTTC. Residues: CASSQAGGSHEQYF.